Below are 7 T cell receptor beta chains sequenced from a single sample in a study of neoadjuvant anti-PD-1 for oral cavity cancer. This table comes from immunoSEQ multiplex PCR, and its TCRdb copy is limited to in-frame clones, with some not included. Altogether fewer than 20,000 clones are present, less than 80% being singletons, with the ten largest covering more than 2.5%. Sequencing was performed on PBMCs, taken before nivolumab (anti-PD-1) treatment. The receptor set was obtained from a person between 40 and 85 years old with oral cavity squamous cell carcinoma.

The rearrangement uses TRBV10-3 and TRBJ1-1, with 8 bases fitting TRBD1. Germline CDR1 ENHRY, CDR2 SYGVKD. CDR3 length: 12 amino acids. V shed 9 bases and J 12 bases; nucleotides not matched to a gene: 12. CDR3 sequence reads: CAIGETGAMSFF. The CDR3 bases are TGTGCCATTGGAGAGACAGGGGCGATGTCTTTCTTT.

CDR3 DNA: TGCAGTGCTCTCGGGGGGAAAGCAGCGTTCTTC. Amino acid sequence: CSALGGKAAFF. This rearrangement joins TRBV20-1 to TRBJ2-1, with 7 bases fitting TRBD2. This CDR3 is 11 amino acids long. V was clipped by 5 bases and J by 15 bases; unmatched bases: 10. In germline, CDR1 is DFQATT, CDR2 SNEGSKA (reference sequence).

The rearrangement links TRBV4-1 to TRBJ1-3; perhaps TRBD1 as D (5 bases). CDR3 length: 15 residues. From germline, CDR1 is MGHRA and CDR2 YSYEKL. V lost 2 bases to trimming and J lost 4 bases, with 12 bases between them. CDR3 bases: TGCGCCAGCAGCCAACAGGGTTTGTTAGGAAACACCATATATTTT. It yields the protein CASSQQGLLGNTIYF.

This clone was picked up a small number of times. The rearrangement links TRBV5-6 to TRBJ1-5; D remains ambiguous. V was cut by 0 bases and J by 4 bases, with 8 bases left in between. Germline CDR1 reads SGHDT; CDR2 reads YYEEEE. This CDR3 contains 14 residues. CDR3 sequence: CASSLAHGNQPQHF. The CDR3 DNA follows: TGTGCCAGCAGCTTGGCCCACGGGAATCAGCCCCAGCATTTT.

J is TRBJ1-1 and V is TRBV7-9; no firm D call. In germline, CDR1 is SEHNR, CDR2 FQNEAQ (reference sequence). This CDR3 has 15 amino acids. V lost 1 base and J 1 base, leaving 10 bases between the germline ends. The CDR3 sequence is CASSLGEATNTEAFF. As DNA, the CDR3 is TGTGCCAGCAGCTTAGGAGAGGCGACGAACACTGAAGCTTTCTTT.

Concerning this clone itself: Other DNA sequences in this sample translate to the same CDR3. The rearrangement joins TRBV4-1 to TRBJ2-7, with TRBD2 identical over 11 bases. The germline CDR1 and CDR2 sequences are MGHRA and YSYEKL. The V segment lost 3 bases and the J segment 3 bases; nucleotides outside the gene matches: 7. The CDR3 covers 16 residues. As DNA, the CDR3 is TGCGCCAGCAGCCATATGGGGCTAGCGGGAGGCTACGAGCAGTACTTC. Translation: CASSHMGLAGGYEQYF.

This sequence joins TRBV27 and TRBJ2-7; a weak D match, TRBD1 (6 bases). The V end was cut by 2 bases, the J end by 3 bases, with 8 bases between. Germline assignment: CDR1 MNHEY and CDR2 SMNVEV (reference sequence). The CDR3 contains 13 residues. Here the CDR3 DNA reads TGTGCCAGCAGTTTAACAGGGTACTACGAGCAGTACTTC. Translation: CASSLTGYYEQYF.